The source of this T cell receptor (beta chain) is a study of T cells in Graves' hyperthyroidism and ophthalmopathy. Regarding the study as a whole: From stable hyperthyroidism, ophthalmopathy was set apart by a 13 V-J model.

CDR1 and CDR2 (germline): KGHDR, SFDVKD. This CDR3 comprises 13 residues. V was cut by 5 bases and J by 4 bases, with 10 bases left in between. This clonotype was recorded at least ten times. Its antigen is not known. Researchers amplified the TCR beta CDR3 regions from RNA transcripts. Carried out on the TCR CDR3, a first-round RT-PCR used the HTBI primer set. MiXCR, applied by TCRdb to the multiplex PCR reads, yields one record per CDR3 protein. The repertoire consists of hundreds of thousands of distinct CDR3 sequences, with over 15% occurring once and the leading ten covering about 3.7%. Over 18 months, lack of ophthalmopathy progression marked Graves' hyperthyroidism as stable.

Sequences were obtained from blood. The receptor was isolated from a woman aged 18 to 35 with Graves' hyperthyroidism. The chain recombines TRBV24-1 with TRBJ1-2, with D unclear. The CDR3 loop is CATSAGIAYGYTF. For the CDR3, the DNA is TGTGCCACCAGTGCCGGAATTGCCTATGGCTACACCTTC.